These 11 T cell receptor beta chains originate from one sample sequenced in a study of cytomegalovirus exposure and HLA in healthy donors. PCR amplification relied on 60 Vbeta primers (plus 13 Jbeta primers). The protocol was immunoSEQ multiplex PCR, while the TCRdb copy is restricted to in-frame clones and leaves out a portion. Counted here are some 62,000 clones, 80% to 90% occurring once; the ten biggest clones make up approximately 1.4%. The material sequenced was PBMCs. The receptors shown here come from a man between 18 and 29 years old in good health and CMV-seronegative.

V usage is TRBV7-2 and J usage is TRBJ1-1; D remains ambiguous. Germline V gives CDR1 SGHTA, CDR2 FQGNSA. The CDR3 length is 19 residues. V was pared by 3 bases and J by 0 bases, with 23 bases between. Here the CDR3 reads CASSFPKSDGKNLNTEAFF. The CDR3 DNA reads as TGTGCCAGCAGCTTTCCCAAATCTGACGGGAAGAACTTGAACACTGAAGCTTTCTTT.

This chain uses TRBV28 with TRBJ2-3; D unresolved. CDR1 and CDR2 from the germline V gene are MDHEN and SYDVKM. The V and J ends lost 9 bases and 2 bases respectively, with 15 bases between them. CDR3 length equals 14 residues. CDR3 sequence reads: CASTRQSYTDTQYF. The CDR3 DNA reads as TGTGCCAGTACGAGACAATCCTACACAGATACGCAGTATTTT.

V gene TRBV5-1 combines with J gene TRBJ2-5, with D possibly being TRBD2 (6 bases). This CDR3 contains 13 residues. Deletions cut 4 bases from V and 4 bases from J, with 11 bases between. CDR1 SGHRS and CDR2 YFSETQ come from the germline V gene. CDR3 region: CASSLGSGETQYF. In DNA, the CDR3 is TGCGCCAGCAGCCTCGGGAGTGGAGAGACCCAGTACTTC.

This sequence joins TRBV30 and TRBJ2-3; tentatively, D is TRBD2 (5 bases). Germline assignment: CDR1 GTSNPN and CDR2 SVGIG (reference sequence). The CDR3 consists of 14 residues. The ends were cut back, 0 bases at V and 3 bases at J, with 10 bases in the middle. CDR3 residues: CAWSVGRGTDTQYF. In DNA form, the CDR3 reads TGTGCCTGGAGTGTAGGCAGAGGGACAGATACGCAGTATTTT.

A single count supports this clone. This sequence joins TRBV18 and TRBJ1-1; TRBD1 agrees at 7 bases. The J segment lost 4 bases and the V segment lost 2 bases, leaving 4 bases of the junction unmatched. The CDR3 spans 14 residues. The germline CDR1 and CDR2 sequences are KGHSH and LQKENI. The chain's CDR3 is CASSPGTEPTEAFF. CDR3 in DNA: TGTGCCAGCTCACCAGGGACAGAACCCACTGAAGCTTTCTTT.

The CDR3 region is CASSLSGQGDYGYTF. CDR3 sequence (DNA): TGTGCCAGCAGTTTGTCGGGACAGGGTGACTATGGCTACACCTTC. V is TRBV28 and J is TRBJ1-2; TRBD1 agrees at 9 bases. The CDR3 has 15 amino acids. In germline, CDR1 is MDHEN, CDR2 SYDVKM. V lost 3 bases and J lost 3; bases outside the gene matches: 5.

This chain uses TRBV13 with TRBJ2-7; D is possibly TRBD2 (5 bases). V lost 4 bases and J lost 4, with 11 bases in between. This CDR3 has 13 amino acids. The germline V gene encodes CDR1 PRHDT and CDR2 FYEKMQ (reference sequence). In DNA, the CDR3 is TGTGCCAGCAGCTCGGGAACCGTTTACGAGCAGTACTTC. Its translation: CASSSGTVYEQYF.

This chain links TRBV9 with TRBJ1-2; TRBD1 is a possible D gene (5 bases). Germline CDR1 is SGDLS and CDR2 is YYNGEE. This CDR3 is 16 amino acids long. The ends were cut back, 5 bases at V and 4 bases at J, with 21 bases in the middle. The CDR3 is CASSLGGAGPSYGYTF. CDR3 bases: TGTGCCAGCAGTTTGGGAGGGGCTGGCCCCTCCTATGGCTACACCTTC.

This clone was seen only a few times. This chain connects TRBV9 to TRBJ1-6; 9 positions agree with TRBD1. Germline loops: CDR1 SGDLS, CDR2 YYNGEE. The CDR3 runs to 15 residues. The junction had 8 bases not matched to a gene; V was cut back by 4 bases and J by 9 bases. DNA for the CDR3: TGTGCCAGCAGCCCGCTAGGGACAGGGCCTTCACCCCTCCACTTT. Protein: CASSPLGTGPSPLHF. Full variable domain (remainder filled in from reference TRBV9 and TRBJ1-6): DSGVTQTPKHLITATGQRVTLRCSPRSGDLSVYWYQQSLDQGLQFLIQYYNGEERAKGNILERFSAQQFPDLHSELNLSSLELGDSALYFCASSPLGTGPSPLHFGNGTRLTVT.

The rearrangement uses TRBV4-1 and TRBJ1-6; D not resolved. The germline V gene encodes CDR1 MGHRA and CDR2 YSYEKL. Trimming left V 0 bases short and J 0 bases short, with 9 bases between. The CDR3 length is 17 residues. As DNA, the CDR3 is TGCGCCAGCAGCCAAGAATCGGGGAGCTCCTATAATTCACCCCTCCACTTT. The encoded protein is CASSQESGSSYNSPLHF.

The V call is TRBV30, the J call TRBJ1-2, with TRBD1 matching 9 bases. Unmatched junction bases numbered 10, after V lost 6 bases and J lost 5 bases. Germline lookup yields CDR1 GTSNPN and CDR2 SVGIG (reference sequence). This CDR3 contains 14 residues. The CDR3 spells CACTPGQGNYGYTF. Written as DNA, the CDR3 is TGTGCCTGTACCCCGGGACAGGGTAATTATGGCTACACCTTC. Variable domain in full (rest from reference TRBV30 and TRBJ1-2): SQTIHQWPATLVQPVGSPLSLECTVEGTSNPNLYWYRQAAGRGLQLLFYSVGIGQISSEVPQNLSASRPQDRQFILSSKKLLLSDSGFYLCACTPGQGNYGYTFGSGTRLTVV.